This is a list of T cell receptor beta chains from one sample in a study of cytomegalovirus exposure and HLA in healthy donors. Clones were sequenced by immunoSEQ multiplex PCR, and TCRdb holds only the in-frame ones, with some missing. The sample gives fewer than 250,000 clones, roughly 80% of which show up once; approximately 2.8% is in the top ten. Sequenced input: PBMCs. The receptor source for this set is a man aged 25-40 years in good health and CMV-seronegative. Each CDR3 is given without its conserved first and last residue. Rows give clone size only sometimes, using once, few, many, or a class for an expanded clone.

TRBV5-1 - ASSLVGGDEKLF
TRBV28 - ASSPGTRNSPLH
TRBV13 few ASSLQRGRTDTQY
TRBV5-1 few ASSLGGVQGFSGQY
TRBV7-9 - ASSLGGTGGYNEQF
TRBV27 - ASSLTGIGEQY
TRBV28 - ASSLLYNEQF
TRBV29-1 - SVEEQGLLGGNGYT
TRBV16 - ASSQSAGNSSPLH
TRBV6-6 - ASRQGLGTEAF
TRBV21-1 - ASVLTPGLAGKNEQF
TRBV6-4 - ASSDGQGSPDTQY
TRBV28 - ASTAGGAETQY
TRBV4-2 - ASSQARIGGGRAGELF
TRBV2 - ASSESGYGYT
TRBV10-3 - AISEGDQEQF
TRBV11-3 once ASSKTSGGETQY
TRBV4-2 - ASSPTSGGRGETQY
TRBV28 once ASSPYDRGLSSYEQY
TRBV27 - ASSYDYKTEAF
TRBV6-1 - ASREPGQAYGYT
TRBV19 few ASSAIDSPLH
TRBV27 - ASRYDIGNTEAF
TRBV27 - ASSPPDRYQETQY
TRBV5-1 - ASSLREPGGNGEQY
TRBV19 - ATFSGGLDTQY
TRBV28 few ATHPATGPNSPLH
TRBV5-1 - ASSLAPGITDTQY
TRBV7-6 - ASSFLAEGLAIHTDTQY
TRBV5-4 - ASLQTGLAGGPDTGELF
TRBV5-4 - ASSLGGLGSYNEQF
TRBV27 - ASSPSGTYEQY
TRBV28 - ASSLGQEYGQY
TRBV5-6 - ASSPASGGFTGELF
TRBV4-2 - ASSQERLAGHEQY